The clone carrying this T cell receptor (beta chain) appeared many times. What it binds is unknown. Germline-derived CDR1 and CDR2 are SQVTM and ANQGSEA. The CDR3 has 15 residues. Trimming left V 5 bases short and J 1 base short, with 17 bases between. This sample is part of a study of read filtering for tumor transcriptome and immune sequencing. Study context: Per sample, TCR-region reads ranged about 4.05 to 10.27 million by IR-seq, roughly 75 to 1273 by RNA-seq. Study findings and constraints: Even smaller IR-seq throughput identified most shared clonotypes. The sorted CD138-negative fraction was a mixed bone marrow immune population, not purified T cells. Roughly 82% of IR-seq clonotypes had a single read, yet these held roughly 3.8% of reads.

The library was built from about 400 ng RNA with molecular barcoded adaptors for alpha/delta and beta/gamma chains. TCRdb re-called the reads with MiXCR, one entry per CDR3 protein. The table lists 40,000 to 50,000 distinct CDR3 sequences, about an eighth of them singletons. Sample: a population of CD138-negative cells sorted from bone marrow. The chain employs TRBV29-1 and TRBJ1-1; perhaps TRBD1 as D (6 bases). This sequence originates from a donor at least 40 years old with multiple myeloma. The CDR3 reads CSVREQGLGNTEAFF. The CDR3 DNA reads TGCAGCGTTCGGGAACAGGGTTTGGGGAACACTGAAGCTTTCTTT.